What follows is one T cell receptor beta chain and its context. Its antigen is unknown. RNA transcripts yielded amplified TCR beta CDR3 regions. Following a first-round RT-PCR that used HTBI primers, a second-round multiplex PCR was carried out. TCRdb reprocessed the multiplex PCR reads via MiXCR and lists one record per CDR3 protein. Of about 740,000 distinct CDR3 sequences in the sample, 40% are singletons; the top ten hold approximately 43%. This entry comes from a study of Graves' ophthalmopathy and Graves' hyperthyroidism. Study observations and caveats: Both a roughly 66% sensitivity and an approximately 77% specificity characterized the model's predictions of ophthalmopathy progression.

Sequenced sample: peripheral blood. The receptor comes from an adult man with Graves' ophthalmopathy.

The CDR3 nucleotides read TGTGCCAGCACAGCTTGGGGCAATCAGCCCCAGCATTTT. Protein sequence: CASTAWGNQPQHF. The J gene is TRBJ1-5, the V gene TRBV24-1; no clear D gene. The CDR3 is made up of 13 amino acids. The V gene's germline CDR1 is KGHDR and CDR2 SFDVKD. V was clipped by 11 bases and J by 2 bases, with 12 bases between them.